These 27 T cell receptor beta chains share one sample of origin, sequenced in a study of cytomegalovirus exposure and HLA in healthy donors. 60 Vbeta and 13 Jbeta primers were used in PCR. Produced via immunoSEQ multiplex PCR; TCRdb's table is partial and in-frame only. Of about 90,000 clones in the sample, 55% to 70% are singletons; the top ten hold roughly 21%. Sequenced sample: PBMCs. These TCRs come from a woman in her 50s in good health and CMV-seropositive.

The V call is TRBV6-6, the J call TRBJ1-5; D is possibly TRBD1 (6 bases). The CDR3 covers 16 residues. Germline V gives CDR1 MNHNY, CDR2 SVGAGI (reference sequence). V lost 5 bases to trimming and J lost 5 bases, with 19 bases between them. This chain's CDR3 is CASSASPSGVDQPQHF. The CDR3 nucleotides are TGTGCCAGCAGTGCGTCCCCTTCAGGGGTGGATCAGCCCCAGCATTTT.

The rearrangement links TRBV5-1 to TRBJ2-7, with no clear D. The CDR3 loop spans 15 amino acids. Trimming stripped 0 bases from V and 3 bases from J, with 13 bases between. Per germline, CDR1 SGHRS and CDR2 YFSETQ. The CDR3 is CASSLGGSLNYEQYF. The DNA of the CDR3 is TGCGCCAGCAGCTTGGGCGGCAGCCTAAACTACGAGCAGTACTTC.

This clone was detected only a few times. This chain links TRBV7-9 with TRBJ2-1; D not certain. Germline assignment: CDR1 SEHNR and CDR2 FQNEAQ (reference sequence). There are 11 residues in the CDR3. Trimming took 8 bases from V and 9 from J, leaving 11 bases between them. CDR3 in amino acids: CASAGRGEQFF. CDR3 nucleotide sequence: TGTGCCAGCGCTGGAAGAGGTGAGCAGTTCTTC.

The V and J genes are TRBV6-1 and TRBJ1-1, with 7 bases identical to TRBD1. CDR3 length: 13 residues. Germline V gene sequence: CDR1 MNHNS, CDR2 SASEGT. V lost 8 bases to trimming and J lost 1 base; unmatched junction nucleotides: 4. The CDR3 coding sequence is TGTGCCAGCGGGGGACAGAAGAACACTGAAGCTTTCTTT. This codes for CASGGQKNTEAFF.

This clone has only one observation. The CDR3 DNA reads TGTGCCAGCAGCAAGGACAGTTCTGGGGCCAACGTCCTGACTTTC. Amino acids: CASSKDSSGANVLTF. The chain uses TRBV28 and TRBJ2-6; D may be TRBD1 (6 bases). This CDR3 is 15 amino acids long. Germline values: CDR1 MDHEN, CDR2 SYDVKM. V lost 6 bases, J lost 1 base, and 10 bases lay in between.

The CDR3 nucleotides are TGTGCCAGCTCACCATGGGCCAGGGCTGCTGGAAACACCATATATTTT. It specifies CASSPWARAAGNTIYF. The genes are TRBV18 and TRBJ1-3; perhaps TRBD1 as D (5 bases). Germline CDR1 is KGHSH and CDR2 is LQKENI. This CDR3 contains 16 residues. With 2 bases removed from V and 2 bases from J, the gap between germline ends came to 13 bases. Variable domain in full (rest from reference TRBV18 and TRBJ1-3): NAGVMQNPRHLVRRRGQEARLRCSPMKGHSHVYWYRQLPEEGLKFMVYLQKENIIDESGMPKERFSAEFPKEGPSILRIQQVVRGDSAAYFCASSPWARAAGNTIYFGEGSWLTVV.

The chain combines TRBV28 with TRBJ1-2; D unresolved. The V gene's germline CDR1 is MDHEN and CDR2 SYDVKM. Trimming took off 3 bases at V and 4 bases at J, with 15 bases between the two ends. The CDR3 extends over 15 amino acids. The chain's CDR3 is CASSLGEIYRYGYTF. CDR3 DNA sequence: TGTGCCAGCAGTTTGGGAGAAATTTACCGCTATGGCTACACCTTC.

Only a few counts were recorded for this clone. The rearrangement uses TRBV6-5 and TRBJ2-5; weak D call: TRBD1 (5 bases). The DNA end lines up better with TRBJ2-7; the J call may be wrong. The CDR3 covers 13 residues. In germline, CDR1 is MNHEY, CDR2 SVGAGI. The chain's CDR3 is CASSYSDSYEQYF. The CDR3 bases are TGTGCCAGCAGTTACTCCGACAGCTACGAGCAGTACTTC.

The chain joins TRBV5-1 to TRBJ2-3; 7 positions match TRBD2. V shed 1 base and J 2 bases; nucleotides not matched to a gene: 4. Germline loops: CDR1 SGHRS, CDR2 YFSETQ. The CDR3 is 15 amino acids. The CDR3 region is CASSLIGRVTDTQYF. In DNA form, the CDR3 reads TGCGCCAGCAGCTTGATTGGGAGGGTCACAGATACGCAGTATTTT.

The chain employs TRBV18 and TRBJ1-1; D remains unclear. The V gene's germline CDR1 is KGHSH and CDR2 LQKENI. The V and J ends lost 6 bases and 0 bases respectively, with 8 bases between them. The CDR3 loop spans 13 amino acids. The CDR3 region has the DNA TGTGCCAGCTCGACGACACTGAACACTGAAGCTTTCTTT. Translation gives CASSTTLNTEAFF.

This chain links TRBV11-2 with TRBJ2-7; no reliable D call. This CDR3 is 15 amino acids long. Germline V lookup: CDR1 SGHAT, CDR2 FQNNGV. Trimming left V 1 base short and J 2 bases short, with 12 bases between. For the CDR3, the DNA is TGTGCCAGCAGCTTAGGGGCTGCCGCCCCCTACGAGCAGTACTTC. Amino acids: CASSLGAAAPYEQYF.

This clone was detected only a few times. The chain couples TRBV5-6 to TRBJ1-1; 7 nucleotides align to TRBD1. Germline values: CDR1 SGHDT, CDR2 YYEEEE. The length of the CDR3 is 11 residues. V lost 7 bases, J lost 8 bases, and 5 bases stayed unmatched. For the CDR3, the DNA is TGTGCCAGCTACAGGGGAGTAGAAGCTTTCTTT. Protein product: CASYRGVEAFF.

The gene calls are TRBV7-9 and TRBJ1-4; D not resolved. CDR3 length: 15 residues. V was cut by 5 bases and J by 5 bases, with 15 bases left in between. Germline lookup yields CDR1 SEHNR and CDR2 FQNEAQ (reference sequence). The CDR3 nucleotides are TGTGCCAGCAGCCCAGAGACAATAACAAATGAAAAACTGTTTTTT. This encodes CASSPETITNEKLFF.

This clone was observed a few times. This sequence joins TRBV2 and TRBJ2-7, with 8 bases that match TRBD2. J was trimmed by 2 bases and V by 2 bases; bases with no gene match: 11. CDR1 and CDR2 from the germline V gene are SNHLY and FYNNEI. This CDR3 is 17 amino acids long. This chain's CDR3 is CASSETSGLRTTYEQYF. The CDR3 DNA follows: TGTGCCAGCAGTGAAACTAGCGGACTCAGGACGACCTACGAGCAGTACTTC. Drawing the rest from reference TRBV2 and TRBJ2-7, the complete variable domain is EPEVTQTPSHQVTQMGQEVILRCVPISNHLYFYWYRQILGQKVEFLVSFYNNEISEKSEIFDDQFSVERPDGSNFTLKIRSTKLEDSAMYFCASSETSGLRTTYEQYFGPGTRLTVT.

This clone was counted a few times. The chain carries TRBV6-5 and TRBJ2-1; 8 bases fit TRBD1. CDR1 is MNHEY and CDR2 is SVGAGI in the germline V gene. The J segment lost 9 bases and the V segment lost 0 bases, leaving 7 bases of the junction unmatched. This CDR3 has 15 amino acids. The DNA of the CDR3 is TGTGCCAGCAGTTACTCGGGATTTACAGGGGGTGAGCAGTTCTTC. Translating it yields CASSYSGFTGGEQFF.

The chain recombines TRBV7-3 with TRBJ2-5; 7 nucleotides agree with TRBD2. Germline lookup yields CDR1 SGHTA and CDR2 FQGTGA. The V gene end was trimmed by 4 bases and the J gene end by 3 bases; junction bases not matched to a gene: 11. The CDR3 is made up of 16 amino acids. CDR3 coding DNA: TGTGCCAGCAGCTCCTGGGGGACTATCGAAAAAGAGACCCAGTACTTC. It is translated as CASSSWGTIEKETQYF. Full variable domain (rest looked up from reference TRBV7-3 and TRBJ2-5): GAGVSQTPSNKVTEKGKYVELRCDPISGHTALYWYRQSLGQGPEFLIYFQGTGAADDSGLPNDRFFAVRPEGSVSTLKIQRTERGDSAVYLCASSSWGTIEKETQYFGPGTRLLVL.

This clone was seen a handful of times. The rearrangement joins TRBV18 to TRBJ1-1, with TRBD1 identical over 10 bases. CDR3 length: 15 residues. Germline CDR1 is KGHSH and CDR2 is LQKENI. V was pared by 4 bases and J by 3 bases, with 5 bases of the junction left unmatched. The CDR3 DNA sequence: TGTGCCAGCTCACGAAACGGACAGGGGGACACTGAAGCTTTCTTT. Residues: CASSRNGQGDTEAFF.

Here the CDR3 DNA reads TGTGCCTGGACGGGGGGAGCAGATACGCAGTATTTT. The encoded protein is CAWTGGADTQYF. The chain recombines TRBV30 with TRBJ2-3; TRBD2 agrees at 7 bases. The V gene's germline CDR1 is GTSNPN and CDR2 SVGIG (reference sequence). The CDR3 totals 12 residues. V dropped 4 bases and J dropped 4; count of bases not matched to a gene: 2.

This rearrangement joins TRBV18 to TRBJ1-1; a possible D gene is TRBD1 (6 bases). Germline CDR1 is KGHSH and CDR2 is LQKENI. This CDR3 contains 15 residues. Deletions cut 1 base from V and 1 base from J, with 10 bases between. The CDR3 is CASSPQGGRNTEAFF. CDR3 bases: TGTGCCAGCTCACCACAGGGGGGGAGGAACACTGAAGCTTTCTTT.

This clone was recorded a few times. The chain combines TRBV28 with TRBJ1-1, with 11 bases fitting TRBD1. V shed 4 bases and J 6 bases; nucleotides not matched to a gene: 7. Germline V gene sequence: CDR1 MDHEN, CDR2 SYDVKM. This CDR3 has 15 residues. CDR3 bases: TGTGCCAGCAGTTATCCCGGGACAGGGGGATCTGAAGCTTTCTTT. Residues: CASSYPGTGGSEAFF. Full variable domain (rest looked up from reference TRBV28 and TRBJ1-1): DVKVTQSSRYLVKRTGEKVFLECVQDMDHENMFWYRQDPGLGLRLIYFSYDVKMKEKGDIPEGYSVSREKKERFSLILESASTNQTSMYLCASSYPGTGGSEAFFGQGTRLTVV.

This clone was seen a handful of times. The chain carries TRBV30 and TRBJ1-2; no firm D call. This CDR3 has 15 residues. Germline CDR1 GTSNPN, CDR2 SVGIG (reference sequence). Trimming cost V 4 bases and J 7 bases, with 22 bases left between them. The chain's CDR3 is CAWTAPFRGGGGYTF. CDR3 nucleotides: TGTGCCTGGACCGCTCCATTTAGAGGAGGCGGTGGCTACACCTTC.

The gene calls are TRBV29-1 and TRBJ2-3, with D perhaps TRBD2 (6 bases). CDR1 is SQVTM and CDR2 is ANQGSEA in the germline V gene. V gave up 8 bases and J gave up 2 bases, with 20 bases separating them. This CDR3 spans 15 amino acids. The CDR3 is CSFTMAGTYTDTQYF. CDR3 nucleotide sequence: TGCAGCTTCACAATGGCGGGAACCTACACAGATACGCAGTATTTT.

For the CDR3, the DNA is TGTGCCAGCAGCCCAACAGGGTCTGGAGATACGCAGTATTTT. Translating gives CASSPTGSGDTQYF. The chain joins TRBV11-2 to TRBJ2-3; D is possibly TRBD1 (6 bases). The germline V and J ends were trimmed by 5 bases and 5 bases, with 14 bases remaining between them. CDR3 length: 14 residues. CDR1 SGHAT and CDR2 FQNNGV come from the germline V gene.

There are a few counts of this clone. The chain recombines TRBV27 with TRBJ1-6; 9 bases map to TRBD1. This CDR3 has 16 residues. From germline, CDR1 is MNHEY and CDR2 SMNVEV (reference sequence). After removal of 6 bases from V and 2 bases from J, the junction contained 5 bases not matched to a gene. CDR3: CASRETGGTYNSPLHF. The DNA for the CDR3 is TGTGCCAGCAGAGAGACAGGGGGGACCTATAATTCACCCCTCCACTTT.

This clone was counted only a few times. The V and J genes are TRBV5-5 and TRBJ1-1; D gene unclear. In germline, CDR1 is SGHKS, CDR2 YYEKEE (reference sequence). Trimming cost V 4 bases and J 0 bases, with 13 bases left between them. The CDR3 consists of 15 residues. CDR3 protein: CASSTLDSLNTEAFF. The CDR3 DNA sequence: TGTGCCAGCAGCACCCTGGACTCCTTGAACACTGAAGCTTTCTTT.

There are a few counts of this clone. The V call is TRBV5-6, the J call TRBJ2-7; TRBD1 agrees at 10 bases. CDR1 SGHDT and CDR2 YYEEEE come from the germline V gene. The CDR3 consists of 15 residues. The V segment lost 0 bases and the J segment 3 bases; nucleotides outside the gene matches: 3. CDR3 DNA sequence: TGTGCCAGCAGCTTGGAGGGACAGGGGCTCTACGAGCAGTACTTC. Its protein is CASSLEGQGLYEQYF.

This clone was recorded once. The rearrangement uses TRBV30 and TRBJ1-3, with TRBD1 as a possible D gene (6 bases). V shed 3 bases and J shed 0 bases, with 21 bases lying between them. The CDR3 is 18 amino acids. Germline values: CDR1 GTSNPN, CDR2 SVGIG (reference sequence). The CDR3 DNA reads TGTGCCTGGAGGGAAAGACGAACCCCAGGGGCCTCTGGAAACACCATATATTTT. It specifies CAWRERRTPGASGNTIYF.